Presented here are 13 T cell receptor beta chains from one specimen sequenced in a study of PD-1 blockade in classical Hodgkin lymphoma. Stated time point: cycle 4 day 1 (C4D1), after less than 7 weeks of nivolumab. Relapses following autologous stem cell transplantation were seen in all patients, with brentuximab vedotin exposure varying. Measured with immunoSEQ multiplex PCR; TCRdb has only the in-frame clones, and not every one. The table has fewer than 55,000 clones, around 80% seen once. The specimen was peripheral blood mononuclear cells (PBMCs), collected before the fourth cycle of nivolumab. The receptors here all came from a human donor with classical Hodgkin lymphoma.

Of note for this clone: A much more abundant neighbour one base away suggests this may be a read error. V and J are TRBV28 and TRBJ2-7; D is possibly TRBD2 (6 bases). The V end was cut by 3 bases, the J end by 1 base, with 7 bases between. The CDR3 extends over 13 amino acids. The V gene's germline CDR1 is MDHEN and CDR2 SYDVKM. As DNA, the CDR3 is TGTGCCAGCAGTTTCCGGGGGTCCTACGAGCAGTACTTC. This codes for CASSFRGSYEQYF.

The gene calls are TRBV6-5 and TRBJ2-7, with 8 bases fitting TRBD2. This CDR3 region has 16 residues. CDR1 is MNHEY and CDR2 is SVGAGI in the germline V gene. J gave up 3 bases and V 0 bases, and 7 bases lay outside the gene matches. CDR3 protein: CASSYSTGRGIYEQYF. CDR3 sequence (DNA): TGTGCCAGCAGTTACTCGACCGGGAGGGGGATCTACGAGCAGTACTTC.

The chain uses TRBV19 and TRBJ2-7, with 8 bases that match TRBD1. CDR3 length: 13 residues. J gave up 5 bases and V 7 bases, and 7 bases lay outside the gene matches. Germline CDR1 is LNHDA and CDR2 is SQIVND (reference sequence). The CDR3 here is CASKRQGANEQYF. CDR3 DNA: TGTGCCAGTAAAAGGCAGGGGGCCAACGAGCAGTACTTC.

V is TRBV7-9 and J is TRBJ2-1; D may match TRBD1 or TRBD2 (6 bases each). The CDR3 consists of 15 residues. Germline-derived CDR1 and CDR2 are SEHNR and FQNEAQ (reference sequence). V was pared by 5 bases and J by 8 bases, with 19 bases between. The CDR3 DNA reads TGTGCCAGCAGCCCCGTAGGGGGGAGGAGGGATGAGCAGTTCTTC. It yields the protein CASSPVGGRRDEQFF.

The rearrangement joins TRBV5-1 to TRBJ2-2, with 9 bases matching TRBD1. With 3 bases clipped from V and 4 bases from J, the junction kept 4 bases outside the gene matches. The germline gives CDR1 SGHRS, CDR2 YFSETQ. The CDR3 contains 15 residues. The CDR3 loop is CASSWETGGTGELFF. In nucleotides, the CDR3 is TGCGCCAGCAGCTGGGAGACAGGGGGCACCGGGGAGCTGTTTTTT.

This chain links TRBV6-6 with TRBJ1-2; no clear D. V was cut by 1 base and J by 4 bases, with 4 bases left in between. From germline, CDR1 is MNHNY and CDR2 SVGAGI (reference sequence). CDR3 length: 12 residues. CDR3 coding DNA: TGTGCCAGCAGTTACTACGGCTATGGCTACACCTTC. It specifies CASSYYGYGYTF.

The chain recombines TRBV9 with TRBJ1-3; weak D call: TRBD1 (5 bases). V lost 4 bases to trimming and J lost 0 bases, with 17 bases between them. Germline V gives CDR1 SGDLS, CDR2 YYNGEE. The CDR3 totals 17 residues. The CDR3 coding sequence is TGTGCCAGCAGCCCCGCGCATAGGGGTGGCTCTGGAAACACCATATATTTT. Translated, it gives CASSPAHRGGSGNTIYF.

The chain combines TRBV28 with TRBJ2-7; D remains ambiguous. Germline V gene data show CDR1 as MDHEN and CDR2 as SYDVKM. V was pared by 2 bases and J by 2 bases, with 7 bases between. The CDR3 has 13 amino acids. CDR3 sequence: CASSLSMAYEQYF. The CDR3 nucleotides are TGTGCCAGCAGTTTAAGTATGGCCTACGAGCAGTACTTC.

This clone was recorded only once. The chain uses TRBV11-2 and TRBJ2-1; the D is unclear. The CDR3 is made up of 13 amino acids. V gave up 3 bases and J gave up 6 bases, with 9 bases separating them. Germline V gene sequence: CDR1 SGHAT, CDR2 FQNNGV. The CDR3 sequence is CASSFDQCNEQFF. CDR3 nucleotide sequence: TGTGCCAGCAGCTTCGACCAATGCAATGAGCAGTTCTTC.

The chain is built from TRBV27 and TRBJ2-7; D might be TRBD1 or TRBD2, each matching 6 bases. CDR1 and CDR2 (germline): MNHEY, SMNVEV (reference sequence). This CDR3 contains 15 residues. Trimming shortened V by 5 bases and J by 3 bases, and 17 bases separated the two germline ends. The CDR3 protein is CASSPRRGTYYEQYF. The DNA of the CDR3 is TGTGCCAGCAGTCCCCGCCGGGGGACATACTACGAGCAGTACTTC.

This chain links TRBV19 with TRBJ2-6; tentative D call: TRBD2 (5 bases). V was pared by 5 bases and J by 0 bases, with 11 bases between. This CDR3 comprises 16 residues. CDR1 and CDR2 from the germline V gene are LNHDA and SQIVND (reference sequence). As DNA, the CDR3 is TGTGCCAGTAGTTCGGAGGCAGCCTCTGGGGCCAACGTCCTGACTTTC. This gives the protein CASSSEAASGANVLTF.

This clone was recorded only once. The V and J genes are TRBV11-3 and TRBJ1-2; unclear D gene. Germline loops: CDR1 SGHNT, CDR2 YENEEA. The CDR3 runs to 13 residues. V dropped 0 bases and J dropped 1 base, with 3 bases sitting between them. The CDR3 sequence is CASSLEDNYGYTF. CDR3 coding DNA: TGTGCCAGCAGCTTAGAGGATAACTATGGCTACACCTTC.

The V call is TRBV4-3, the J call TRBJ2-3; TRBD2 aligns across 8 bases. V shed 1 base and J 4 bases; nucleotides not matched to a gene: 10. Germline assignment: CDR1 LGHNA and CDR2 YSLEER. The CDR3 contains 17 residues. As DNA, the CDR3 is TGCGCCAGCAGCCAAGGGACGATCGGGGGGGCGGCAGATACGCAGTATTTT. Encoded protein: CASSQGTIGGAADTQYF.